The T cell receptor (beta chain) described here comes from a study of CXCR3-negative and CXCR3-positive naive CD8 T cells (dated by TCRdb to between 2018 and 2021). Looking at the study overall: Some 130 million TRB reads were obtained in total, roughly 1.5 +/- 0.3 million reads per library. Diversity and physicochemical repertoire analyses were performed on about a dozen donors pooled from two independent experiments. Naive subsets from a handful of donors and memory cells from 3 donors were included in the TRBV-TRBJ cluster analysis. Paper-wide results and their limitations: Naive CXCR3-negative and CXCR3-positive cells from the same donor showed similar TRBV-TRBJ usage, whereas memory cells showed distinct patterns. Freshly isolated PBMCs were used for most assays because CXCR3 expression went down partially after cryopreservation. TRB CDR3s from CXCR3-positive naive cells showed higher hydrophobicity (lower Kidera factor 4), lower energy, and higher strength and volume indices than CXCR3-negative naive cells. Because surface CD5, which is linked to self-reactivity in mice, was comparable between the naive subsets, TCR interaction strength was also inferred from TRB CDR3 physicochemical properties. Comparably high repertoire diversity was found in both naive subsets, whereas much lower repertoire diversity was found in memory CD8+ T cells.

Notes on this clonotype: The antigen it recognizes is unknown.

For each CD8+ T cell subset, flow sorting was done in triplicate, and roughly 330,000 cells per subset went directly into RLT lysis buffer. To keep memory contaminants out, a stringent definition of naive CD8+ T cells was applied: CD45RO-CCR7+CD27+CD95-. Peripheral blood mononuclear cells were isolated from buffy coats by standard density gradient centrifugation. Naive CXCR3-negative and CXCR3-positive CD8+ T cells were flow-sorted on a FACSAria III. Total RNA was extracted from sorted cells with an RNeasy Mini Kit. Including the terminal cysteine and phenylalanine, the CDR3 comprises 15 residues. No coding sequence is recorded. The sequencer listed for this sample is NextSeq 550. The Human TCR Profiling Kit (MiLaboratory) was used to prepare UMI-labeled 5' RACE TRB cDNA libraries. cDNA synthesis used the entire amount of extracted RNA, and PCR amplification then used the entire amount of cDNA produced. Libraries were prepared in parallel with an identical number of PCR cycles. Regarding the original processing steps: About 50,000 +/- 10,000 unique UMI-labeled TRB cDNA molecules per library were extracted with MIGEC and MiXCR, with at least two reads per UMI required. On average, each library contained approximately 40,000 +/- 10,000 functional in-frame TRB CDR3 nucleotide clonotypes without stop codons. After downsampling to 5000 UMI-labeled TRB molecules per sample, diversity metrics, including normalized Shannon-Wiener and Chao1, were computed in VDJtools. Clonotype-size-weighted physicochemical properties of the central five CDR3 residues (interaction energy, strength, volume and Kidera factor 4) were computed in VDJtools. Each entry corresponds to one CDR3 protein sequence from reads that TCRdb reprocessed, and DNA is not given. TCRdb assigned the V and J calls; the authors' analysis was not used. The sample's own table lists 130,000 or so distinct CDR3 sequences. About 0.37% of the sample is held by the ten biggest clonotypes.

The TCR originated in a human donor in good health. Some clones in this sample may be carry-over from other donors' samples. This sequence uses TRBV12-3 or TRBV12-4 and TRBJ2-1; lacking DNA, the TRBD1 call made by TCRdb goes unchecked. Sequencing input: naive CXCR3+ CD8+ T cells from blood. The cell subset or site tag for this specimen amounts to: CD45RO-CCR7+CD27+CD95- naive CD8+ T cells expressing CXCR3 (TNR3+). CDR3 reads: CASIPLGLGTNEQFF.